Described below is a single T cell receptor beta chain sequence and its context. In the authors' methods: Amplification with reference gene primers provided the estimates of nucleated cell counts. The data were produced by immunoSEQ multiplex PCR, yet TCRdb's version contains in-frame clones alone and is incomplete. That table gives V, J and clone size, and the DNA gave D and trimming. The sample includes tens of thousands of clones, about 76% of them seen just once. This entry comes from a study of blood T cell repertoires in COVID-19. The clonotype comes from a man between 65 and 85 years old with active or convalescent COVID-19. The sequencing sample was made of peripheral blood.

The CDR3 protein is CASSLRTGLHDTIYF. CDR3 bases: TGTGCCAGCAGCCTGCGGACAGGCCTGCATGACACCATATATTTT. The J gene is TRBJ1-3, the V gene TRBV13; TRBD1 aligns across 7 bases. This CDR3 is 15 amino acids long. Germline V gives CDR1 PRHDT, CDR2 FYEKMQ (reference sequence). V was clipped by 5 bases and J by 8 bases; unmatched bases: 12.